This TCR beta chain was documented in a study of T cell repertoires in cytomegalovirus infection. Study as a whole: In the study, CMV epitopes included recently identified HLA-C-restricted and well-studied HLA-B-restricted ones. Public TCR beta signatures provided an indication of both CMV infection and a matching HLA type. Study findings and constraints: Based on cumulative public TCR beta family frequency, carriers of CMV plus the relevant HLA were identified. It was HLA-C-restricted CMV-specific TCR beta clonotypes that dominated the response ex vivo.

Each CDR3 protein gets one entry after TCRdb re-called the reads with MiXCR. The data show about 830,000 distinct CDR3 sequences, about 33% seen once. Trimming pared 3 bases from V and 3 bases from J, leaving 9 bases between. The CDR3 covers 14 residues. The V gene's germline CDR1 is LNHNV and CDR2 YYDKDF (reference sequence). On this clonotype: Its matching antigen is unknown.

The V and J genes are TRBV15 and TRBJ2-1, with a weak D call TRBD1 (6 bases). This receptor was identified in a human donor in good health (CMV status not recorded). Some clones in this sample may be carry-over from other donors' samples. The source was cultured CD8+ T cells from PBMCs, collected from culture after CMV antigen stimulation. This chain's CDR3 is CATSSGQLYNEQFF. CDR3 in DNA: TGTGCCACCAGCAGCGGACAGCTCTACAATGAGCAGTTCTTC.